Listed below are T cell receptor beta chains from one sample, sequenced in a study of CD8 T cells in Susac syndrome. TCRdb fed the immunoSEQ multiplex PCR reads into MiXCR, producing one record per CDR3 protein. The sample has 150,000 or so distinct CDR3 sequences, roughly 95% seen once. Input material: CD8+ T cells from PBMCs. The receptors were sampled from a human donor with multiple sclerosis. The CDR3 runs from the conserved cysteine through the conserved F or W. D genes are given only for firm matches. The size field is filled for only some rows; it gives once, few, many or a size class.

TRBV3-1,TRBJ2-7,TRBD1,.,CASSLKQGTSYEQYF,TGTGCCAGCAGCCTAAAACAGGGGACCTCCTACGAGCAGTACTTC
TRBV19,TRBJ1-1,TRBD1,once,CASSTGTGTEAFF,TGTGCCAGTAGTACCGGGACAGGGACTGAAGCTTTCTTT
TRBV30,TRBJ2-4,.,.,CAWMGSRGQAKNIQYF,TGTGCCTGGATGGGGAGTAGAGGGCAGGCCAAAAACATTCAGTACTTC
TRBV7-9,TRBJ1-1,.,.,CASSSISMNTEAFF,TGTGCCAGCAGTTCTATCAGCATGAACACTGAAGCTTTCTTT
TRBV29-1,TRBJ2-3,.,once,CSVEEDSTDTQYF,TGCAGCGTTGAAGAGGACAGCACAGATACGCAGTATTTT
TRBV7-2,TRBJ2-1,.,.,CASSPVRWQFF,TGTGCCAGCAGCCCAGTGCGATGGCAGTTCTTC
TRBV29-1,TRBJ2-1,.,.,CSVERRGGFNEQFF,TGCAGCGTTGAACGTCGAGGGGGGTTCAATGAGCAGTTCTTC
TRBV29-1,TRBJ1-1,.,.,CSVEGSQGTEAFF,TGCAGCGTTGAAGGGTCCCAAGGAACTGAAGCTTTCTTT
TRBV30,TRBJ2-3,.,.,CAQSVGRGGDTQYF,TGTGCCCAAAGTGTAGGGCGAGGGGGAGATACGCAGTATTTT
TRBV18,TRBJ1-1,.,.,CASSPDREAFF,TGTGCCAGCTCCCCGGACCGGGAAGCTTTCTTT
TRBV30,TRBJ1-1,.,.,CAWSVALGTEAFF,TGTGCCTGGAGTGTGGCCTTGGGCACTGAAGCTTTCTTT
TRBV13,TRBJ2-7,.,once,CASSAPGDLIYEQYF,TGTGCCAGCAGCGCCCCGGGGGATCTTATCTACGAGCAGTACTTC
TRBV3-1,TRBJ2-1,.,.,CASSQVGIEEQFF,TGTGCCAGCAGCCAAGTTGGCATTGAGGAGCAGTTCTTC
TRBV14,TRBJ1-1,.,.,CASSQDRRPNTEAFF,TGTGCCAGCAGCCAAGACAGGCGCCCGAACACTGAAGCTTTCTTT
TRBV29-1,TRBJ2-2,.,.,CSVEATLSNTGELFF,TGCAGCGTTGAAGCCACCCTCTCCAACACCGGGGAGCTGTTTTTT
TRBV5-4,TRBJ1-5,.,.,CASSAGSWSNQPQHF,TGTGCCAGCAGCGCGGGCAGCTGGAGCAATCAGCCCCAGCATTTT
TRBV7-2,TRBJ2-1,.,once,CASSPITPSDEQFF,TGTGCCAGCAGCCCAATCACACCTAGCGATGAGCAGTTCTTC
TRBV25-1,TRBJ1-1,TRBD1,.,CASNRGMNTEAFF,TGTGCCAGCAACAGGGGGATGAACACTGAAGCTTTCTTT
TRBV7-7,TRBJ2-5,.,.,CASSLAPTDQETQYF,TGTGCTAGCAGCTTAGCCCCCACGGACCAAGAGACCCAGTACTTC
TRBV29-1,TRBJ2-5,TRBD2,.,CSVEESGGLRETQYF,TGCAGCGTTGAAGAGAGCGGGGGCCTGCGAGAGACCCAGTACTTC
TRBV3-1,TRBJ2-1,TRBD2,.,CASSLRLAGNEQFF,TGTGCCAGCAGCCTTCGACTAGCGGGAAATGAGCAGTTCTTC
TRBV13,TRBJ1-2,TRBD1,.,CASTQGKPLYGYTF,TGTGCCAGCACACAGGGGAAGCCCCTCTATGGCTACACCTTC
TRBV28,TRBJ2-1,TRBD1,.,CASSFGTGVIDEQFF,TGTGCCAGCAGTTTCGGGACAGGGGTGATCGATGAGCAGTTCTTC
TRBV20-1,TRBJ1-2,TRBD1,once,CSARDDRGWAYGYTF,TGCAGTGCTAGAGATGACAGGGGCTGGGCCTATGGCTACACCTTC
TRBV27,TRBJ1-1,.,.,CASSRTGFYTEAFF,TGTGCCAGCAGTCGCACAGGGTTTTACACTGAAGCTTTCTTT
TRBV29-1,TRBJ2-5,.,.,CSVELGFQETQYF,TGCAGCGTTGAGCTTGGATTCCAAGAGACCCAGTACTTC
TRBV30,TRBJ2-1,TRBD1,.,CAWRNRGDYNEQFF,TGTGCCTGGAGGAACAGGGGCGATTACAATGAGCAGTTCTTC
TRBV7-2,TRBJ2-1,.,.,CASSTIGNEQFF,TGTGCCAGCAGCACGATAGGTAATGAGCAGTTCTTC
TRBV29-1,TRBJ2-1,.,.,CSVRHRAFNEQFF,TGCAGCGTCCGACACCGGGCCTTCAATGAGCAGTTCTTC
TRBV5-4,TRBJ2-5,TRBD1,few,CASSLDRGQETQYF,TGTGCCAGCAGCTTGGACAGGGGTCAAGAGACCCAGTACTTC
TRBV23-1,TRBJ2-1,.,.,CASSPLVVRRTRNNEQFF,TGCGCCAGCAGTCCTCTCGTGGTCCGCAGAACAAGAAACAATGAGCAGTTCTTC
TRBV9,TRBJ1-1,.,.,CASSPGDVAAEAFF,TGTGCCAGCAGCCCAGGGGACGTTGCGGCTGAAGCTTTCTTT
TRBV27,TRBJ1-6,TRBD1,.,CASSLRGGTGAYNSPLHF,TGTGCCAGCAGTTTACGGGGAGGGACAGGGGCCTATAATTCACCCCTCCACTTT
TRBV13,TRBJ1-2,.,.,CASSLEAVFNYGYTF,TGTGCCAGCAGCTTAGAAGCGGTCTTCAACTATGGCTACACCTTC
TRBV14,TRBJ2-1,.,.,CASSAILGLSYNEQFF,TGTGCCAGCAGCGCTATATTGGGACTCTCTTACAATGAGCAGTTCTTC
TRBV30,TRBJ1-1,TRBD1,.,CAWSVLNRGLMNTEAFF,TGTGCCTGGAGTGTACTGAACAGGGGGCTTATGAACACTGAAGCTTTCTTT
TRBV20-1,TRBJ2-3,.,.,CSARPSDPDLDDTQYF,TGCAGTGCTAGACCTTCTGACCCAGACCTTGACGATACGCAGTATTTT
TRBV13,TRBJ1-3,.,.,CASSGPNDTIYF,TGTGCCAGCAGCGGGCCAAATGACACCATATATTTT